Shown below are 5 T cell receptor beta chains from a single sample sequenced in a study of Graves' ophthalmopathy and Graves' hyperthyroidism. Amplification of TCR beta CDR3 regions used RNA transcripts. HTBI-primed RT-PCR formed the first round, and a multiplex PCR formed the second. TCRdb re-called the multiplex PCR reads with MiXCR, one entry per CDR3 protein. The repertoire holds around 1,200,000 distinct CDR3 sequences, with about two fifths as singletons. The sample comprised peripheral blood or thyroid tissue (not recorded which). Receptors were obtained from an adult man with Graves' hyperthyroidism.

Comments on this clonotype: A much larger clone differs by one base, so this may be a read error. The CDR3 does not end in the conserved phenylalanine or tryptophan, so this is likely a read error. V usage is TRBV5-1 and J usage is TRBJ1-1; D is uncertain. Between the trimmed V and J ends, which lost 0 bases and 4 bases, there was a span of 13 bases. From germline, CDR1 is SGHRS and CDR2 YFSETQ. The CDR3 extends over 15 amino acids. The CDR3 here is CASSLASGRSTEAFL. The CDR3 bases are TGCGCCAGCAGCTTGGCCTCGGGGAGAAGCACTGAAGCTTTCCTT.

Ten or more counts support this clonotype. The gene calls are TRBV9 and TRBJ2-5; tentative D call: TRBD1 (6 bases). CDR1 SGDLS and CDR2 YYNGEE come from the germline V gene. V lost 3 bases and J 4 bases, leaving 16 bases between the germline ends. The CDR3 is 15 residues long. CDR3 protein: CASSAEGVALETQYF. The CDR3 DNA reads as TGTGCCAGCAGCGCCGAGGGGGTCGCTTTAGAGACCCAGTACTTC.

The rearrangement uses TRBV6-5 and TRBJ2-3; D unclear. From germline, CDR1 is MNHEY and CDR2 SVGAGI. V was pared by 0 bases and J by 4 bases, with 14 bases between. This CDR3 has 16 amino acids. The CDR3 protein is CASSYSLRPAADTQYF. The CDR3 DNA reads TGTGCCAGCAGTTACTCCCTCCGCCCGGCGGCAGATACGCAGTATTTT.

With respect to this clonotype: The CDR3 does not end in the conserved phenylalanine or tryptophan, so this is likely a read error. Because the CDR3's place on the DNA is in doubt, the DNA is left out and the CDR3 is given as listed by TCRdb. The rearrangement uses TRBV20-1 and TRBJ1-2; the tabulated D call, TRBD1, remains unverified against the DNA. Counting both end residues, the CDR3 totals 10 amino acids. CDR1 is DFQATT, CDR2 SNEGSKA, per germline (reference sequence). CDR3 residues: CSARGGRDTA.

A note on this clonotype: The germline gene is not matched at one end of the junction; a read error may be the cause. The J gene is TRBJ2-5, the V gene TRBV2; 10 nucleotides agree with TRBD2. The CDR3 runs to 18 residues. Germline lookup yields CDR1 SNHLY and CDR2 FYNNEI. The CDR3 region is CASSSNIKAGGWQGTQYF. The CDR3 nucleotides read TGTGCCAGCAGTTCTAACATCAAAGCGGGGGGGTGGCAAGGGACCCAGTACTTC.